This T cell receptor (beta chain) was captured by sequencing in a study of tumor-infiltrating lymphocytes in primary liver carcinoma. The CDR3 runs 14 residues. The V gene's germline CDR1 is SGHDT and CDR2 YYEEEE. Trimming cost V 2 bases and J 3 bases; bases outside gene matches: 4. In addition to blood RNA drawn from unsorted whole blood, germline DNA was extracted. At least ten counts were recorded for this clonotype. Researchers generated TCR beta cDNA from approximately 500 ng of total RNA, relying on a constant-region primer. Slightly modified ARM-PCR served as the procedure for the TCR beta libraries. These libraries came from three rounds of nested multiplex PCR. The two initial PCR rounds, approximately 10 cycles each, used TRBV1-TRBV30 forward and C-beta reverse primers. One entry per CDR3 protein results from TCRdb running MiXCR on the multiplex PCR reads. The table lists 300,000 to 350,000 distinct CDR3 sequences, less than 75% of them singletons.

The rearrangement uses TRBV5-6 and TRBJ1-1; the match to TRBD1 covers 7 bases. The sample comprised peripheral blood. This TCR was sampled from a man aged 40-49 years with primary liver carcinoma and hepatitis B virus infection. CDR3 residues: CASSFDRDYTEAFF. In DNA form, the CDR3 reads TGTGCCAGCAGCTTCGACAGGGATTACACTGAAGCTTTCTTT.